This T cell receptor beta chain derives from a study of T cells in Graves' hyperthyroidism and ophthalmopathy. What was amplified from RNA transcripts were TCR beta CDR3 regions. An initial round of RT-PCR targeting the TCR CDR3 relied on the HTBI primer set. TCRdb re-analysed the multiplex PCR reads in MiXCR, keeping a single row per CDR3 protein. The sample lists fewer than 900,000 distinct CDR3 sequences; under 20% were seen once. This CDR3 is 16 amino acids long. Germline V gives CDR1 MDHEN, CDR2 SYDVKM. V lost 3 bases and J lost 3; bases outside the gene matches: 9. The rearrangement joins TRBV28 to TRBJ2-5; 8 bases are a match to TRBD2. Sequencing input: blood. The clonotype originates from a woman in her fifties or sixties with Graves' hyperthyroidism that later progressed to Graves' ophthalmopathy. In DNA form, the CDR3 reads TGTGCCAGCAGTTTGGGGCGGCTAGCGGGCGAAGAGACCCAGTACTTC. It translates to CASSLGRLAGEETQYF.